The text below deals with one TCR beta chain. Its antigen is unknown. Time point reported: newly diagnosed GD, antithyroid drugs for less than 3 months. The TCR library was prepared using RNA isolated from PBMCs. It was an endocrinology department in Xi'an, China, that provided the patients. Roughly 8.2-milliliter peripheral blood samples went into EDTA tubes. The TCR beta library used iRepertoire HTBI primers with Arm-PCR amplification of CDR3. Via MiXCR, TCRdb re-called the multiplex PCR reads, giving one row per CDR3 protein. There are hundreds of thousands of distinct CDR3 sequences in the sample; 16% occur only once, and about 20% lies in the top ten. These data originate in a study of regulatory T cells in long-lasting Graves disease. Study-wide findings and caveats: Newly diagnosed disease favored TRBV20-1 and TRBJ2-1 over persistent disease.

The CDR3 sequence is 16 residues long. CDR1 is LGHDT, CDR2 YNNKEL, per germline (reference sequence). V lost 0 bases, J lost 4 bases, and 6 bases stayed unmatched. The same data also contributed to another study, on T cells in Graves' hyperthyroidism and ophthalmopathy. Turning to that study: HTBI primers were employed in a first-round RT-PCR of the TCR CDR3.

This chain connects TRBV3-1 to TRBJ2-3, with TRBD2 identical over 8 bases. This specimen consisted of peripheral blood mononuclear cells (PBMCs), obtained at new diagnosis, from a patient treated with antithyroid drugs. The clonotype originates from a woman aged 30 to 39 with Graves disease. CDR3 nucleotide sequence: TGTGCCAGCAGCCAAGACGGGGGACTAGTAGCAGATACGCAGTATTTT. Translated, it gives CASSQDGGLVADTQYF.